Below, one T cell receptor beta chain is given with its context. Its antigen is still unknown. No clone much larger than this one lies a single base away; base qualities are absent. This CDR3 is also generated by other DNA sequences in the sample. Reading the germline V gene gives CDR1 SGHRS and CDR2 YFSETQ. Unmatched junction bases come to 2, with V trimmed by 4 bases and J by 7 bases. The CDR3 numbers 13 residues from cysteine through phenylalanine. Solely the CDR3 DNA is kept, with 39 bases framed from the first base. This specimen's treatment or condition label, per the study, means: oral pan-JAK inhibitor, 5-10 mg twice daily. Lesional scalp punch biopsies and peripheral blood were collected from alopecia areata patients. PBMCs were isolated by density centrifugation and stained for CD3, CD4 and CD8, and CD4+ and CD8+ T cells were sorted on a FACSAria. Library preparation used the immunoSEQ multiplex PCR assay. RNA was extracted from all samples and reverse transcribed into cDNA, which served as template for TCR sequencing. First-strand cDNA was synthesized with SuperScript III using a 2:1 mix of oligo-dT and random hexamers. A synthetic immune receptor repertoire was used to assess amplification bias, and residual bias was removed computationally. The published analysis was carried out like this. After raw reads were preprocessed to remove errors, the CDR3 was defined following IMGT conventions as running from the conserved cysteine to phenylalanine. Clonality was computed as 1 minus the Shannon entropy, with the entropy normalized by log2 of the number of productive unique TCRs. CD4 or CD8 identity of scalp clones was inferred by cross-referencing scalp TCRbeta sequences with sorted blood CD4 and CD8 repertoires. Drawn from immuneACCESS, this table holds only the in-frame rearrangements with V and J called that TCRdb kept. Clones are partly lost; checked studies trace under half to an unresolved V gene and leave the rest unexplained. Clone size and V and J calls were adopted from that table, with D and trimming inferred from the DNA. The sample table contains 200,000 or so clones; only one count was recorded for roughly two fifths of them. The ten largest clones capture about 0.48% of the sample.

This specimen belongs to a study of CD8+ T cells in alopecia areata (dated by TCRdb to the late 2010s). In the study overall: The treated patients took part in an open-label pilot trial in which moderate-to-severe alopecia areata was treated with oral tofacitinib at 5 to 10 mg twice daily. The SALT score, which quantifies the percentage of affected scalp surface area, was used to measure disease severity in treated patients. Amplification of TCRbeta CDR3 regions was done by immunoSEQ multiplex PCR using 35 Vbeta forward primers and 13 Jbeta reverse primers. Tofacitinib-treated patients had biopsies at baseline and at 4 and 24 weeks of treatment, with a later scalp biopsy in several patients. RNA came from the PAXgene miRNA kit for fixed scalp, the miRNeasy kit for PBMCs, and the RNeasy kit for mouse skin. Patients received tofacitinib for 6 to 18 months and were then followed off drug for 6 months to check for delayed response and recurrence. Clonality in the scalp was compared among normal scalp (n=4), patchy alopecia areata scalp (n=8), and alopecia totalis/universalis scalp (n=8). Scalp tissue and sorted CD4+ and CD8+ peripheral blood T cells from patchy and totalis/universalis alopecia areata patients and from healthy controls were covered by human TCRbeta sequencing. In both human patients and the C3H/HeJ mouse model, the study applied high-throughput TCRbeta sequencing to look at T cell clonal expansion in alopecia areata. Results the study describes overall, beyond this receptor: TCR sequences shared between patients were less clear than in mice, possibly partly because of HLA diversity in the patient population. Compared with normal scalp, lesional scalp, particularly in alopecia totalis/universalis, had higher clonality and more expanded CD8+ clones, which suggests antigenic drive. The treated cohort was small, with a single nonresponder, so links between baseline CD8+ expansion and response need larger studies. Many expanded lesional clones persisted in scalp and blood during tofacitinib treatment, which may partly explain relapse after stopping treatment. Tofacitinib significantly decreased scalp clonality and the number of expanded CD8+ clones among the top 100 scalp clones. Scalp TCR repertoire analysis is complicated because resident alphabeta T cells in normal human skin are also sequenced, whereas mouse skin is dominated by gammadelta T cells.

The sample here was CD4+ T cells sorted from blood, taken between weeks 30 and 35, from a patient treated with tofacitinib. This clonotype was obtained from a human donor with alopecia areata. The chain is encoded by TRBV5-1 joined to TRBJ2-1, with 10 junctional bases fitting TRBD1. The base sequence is TGCGCCAGCAGCCCGGGACAGGGGAATGAGCAGTTCTTC. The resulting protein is CASSPGQGNEQFF.